These 11 T cell receptor beta chains originate from one sample sequenced in a study of blood T cell repertoires in COVID-19. Assay: immunoSEQ multiplex PCR; the TCRdb copy retains only in-frame clones and omits some. The sample shows hundreds of thousands of clones, just under 85% of them seen only once. Sequencing was carried out using peripheral blood. Source of these receptors: an elderly woman with acute or convalescent COVID-19.

The sample holds a few counts of this clone. The chain links TRBV3-1 (or the pseudogene TRBV3-2) to TRBJ2-1; 9 bases are a match to TRBD2. The CDR3 has 16 residues. Germline CDR1 reads LGHDT; CDR2 reads YNNKEL (reference sequence). V shed 2 bases, J shed 3 bases, and the junction held 5 bases outside the gene matches. Here the CDR3 DNA reads TGTGCCAGCAGCCAATCTGCGGGGGGGAACTACAATGAGCAGTTCTTC. It encodes CASSQSAGGNYNEQFF.

V and J are TRBV5-6 and TRBJ2-7, with D possibly matching TRBD2 (6 bases). V was clipped by 4 bases and J by 0 bases, with 11 bases between them. The germline CDR1 and CDR2 sequences are SGHDT and YYEEEE. CDR3 size: 14 residues. CDR3 coding DNA: TGTGCCAGCAGCCGCGGGGCCTACTCCTACGAGCAGTACTTC. Its translation: CASSRGAYSYEQYF.

The chain is built from TRBV7-9 and TRBJ1-2; no clear D. Trimming stripped 3 bases from V and 7 bases from J, with 12 bases between. CDR1 SEHNR and CDR2 FQNEAQ come from the germline V gene (reference sequence). CDR3 length: 13 residues. CDR3 sequence reads: CASSFGRRFGYTF. The CDR3 nucleotides read TGTGCCAGCAGCTTCGGACGGAGGTTTGGCTACACCTTC.

This chain links TRBV7-3 with TRBJ2-1; maybe TRBD2 (7 bases). Germline V gene lookup returns CDR1 SGHTA and CDR2 FQGTGA. The CDR3 length is 15 residues. Trimming cost V 4 bases and J 2 bases, with 12 bases left between them. The CDR3 loop reads CASSYRGGAYNEQFF. The CDR3 coding sequence is TGTGCCAGCAGCTACCGAGGGGGGGCCTACAATGAGCAGTTCTTC. Filled out from reference TRBV7-3 and TRBJ2-1, the complete variable domain reads GAGVSQTPSNKVTEKGKYVELRCDPISGHTALYWYRQSLGQGPEFLIYFQGTGAADDSGLPNDRFFAVRPEGSVSTLKIQRTERGDSAVYLCASSYRGGAYNEQFFGPGTRLTVL.

The J gene is TRBJ1-2, the V gene TRBV5-6; D is possibly TRBD1 (5 bases). The V and J ends lost 4 bases and 8 bases respectively, with 18 bases between them. This CDR3 is built from 14 residues. CDR1 and CDR2 (germline): SGHDT, YYEEEE. The CDR3 bases are TGTGCCAGCAGCGCCGGAAAGGGGTTTAGGGGCTACACCTTC. Translation gives CASSAGKGFRGYTF.

The chain employs TRBV6-2 or TRBV6-3 and TRBJ1-3; the D gene is possibly TRBD1 (5 bases). This CDR3 contains 16 residues. V lost 0 bases and J 2 bases, leaving 11 bases between the germline ends. Looked up from germline, CDR1 is MNHEY and CDR2 is SVGEGT. The CDR3 protein is CASSYSIGRAGNTIYF. Here the CDR3 DNA reads TGTGCCAGCAGTTACTCGATCGGCAGGGCTGGAAACACCATATATTTT.

The chain has TRBV19 and TRBJ2-3; 10 nucleotides align to TRBD1. Germline-derived CDR1 and CDR2 are LNHDA and SQIVND (reference sequence). The CDR3 loop spans 16 amino acids. V lost 3 bases, J lost 3 bases, and 6 bases stayed unmatched. CDR3 DNA: TGTGCCAGTAGTATCTCGACAGGGGGCGGTACAGATACGCAGTATTTT. It translates to CASSISTGGGTDTQYF.

This clone was seen a single time. This chain joins TRBV27 and TRBJ2-5; TRBD2 aligns across 8 bases. CDR3 length: 14 residues. The germline gives CDR1 MNHEY, CDR2 SMNVEV (reference sequence). The V segment lost 3 bases and the J segment 6 bases; nucleotides outside the gene matches: 6. The CDR3 is CASSFSGGPKTQYF. The CDR3 bases are TGTGCCAGCAGTTTCAGCGGGGGCCCGAAGACCCAGTACTTC.

The chain recombines TRBV7-9 with TRBJ2-3; TRBD2 matches 8 bases. The CDR3 runs 14 residues. Germline lookup yields CDR1 SEHNR and CDR2 FQNEAQ (reference sequence). V trimming: 0 bases; J trimming: 6 bases; junction bases outside the gene matches: 2. CDR3: CASSLAPGGDTQYF. CDR3 nucleotide sequence: TGTGCCAGCAGCTTAGCACCGGGAGGGGATACGCAGTATTTT.

The rearrangement links TRBV7-3 to TRBJ2-1; D may be TRBD2 (5 bases). The CDR3 runs 13 residues. Germline assignment: CDR1 SGHTA and CDR2 FQGTGA. Trimming left V 2 bases short and J 9 bases short, with 11 bases between. The CDR3 DNA follows: TGTGCCAGCAGCTTATACGAGGGCGGTGAGCAGTTCTTC. Protein product: CASSLYEGGEQFF.

This clone was seen only once. The chain has TRBV28 and TRBJ1-3; no definite D call. Germline values: CDR1 MDHEN, CDR2 SYDVKM. Trimming shortened V by 3 bases and J by 3 bases, and 6 bases separated the two germline ends. The CDR3 sequence is 13 residues long. CDR3 in DNA: TGTGCCAGCAGTTTTGGAGATGGAAACACCATATATTTT. Encoded protein: CASSFGDGNTIYF.